The 9 T cell receptor beta chains below were found in one sample sequenced in a study of early T cells in non-severe SARS-CoV-2 infection. TCRdb analysed the 5' RACE reads with MiXCR anew, one entry per CDR3 protein. Here the sample spans 60,000 to 75,000 distinct CDR3 sequences, roughly 12% being singletons. Sequences were obtained from whole blood. These receptors were obtained from an adult who was a healthcare worker with PCR-confirmed SARS-CoV-2 infection or an uninfected control (not recorded which).

This clonotype showed up just a few times. V and J are TRBV7-3 and TRBJ2-1; D might be TRBD1 or TRBD2, each matching 5 bases. Germline V gene data show CDR1 as SGHTA and CDR2 as FQGTGA. V was cut by 4 bases and J by 10 bases, with 14 bases left in between. The CDR3 runs to 13 residues. CDR3 bases: TGTGCCAGCAGCTCGCCTCCCGAGGGGGAGCAGTTCTTC. Residues: CASSSPPEGEQFF.

The chain joins TRBV3-1 to TRBJ1-2; a possible D gene is TRBD1 (6 bases). The CDR3 contains 14 residues. Germline V lookup: CDR1 LGHDT, CDR2 YNNKEL (reference sequence). V was clipped by 2 bases and J by 3 bases, with 10 bases between them. The CDR3 loop is CASSQQGNDYGYTF. In DNA form, the CDR3 reads TGTGCCAGCAGCCAACAGGGGAATGACTATGGCTACACCTTC.

This clonotype has a count of ten or more. The genes are TRBV20-1 and TRBJ2-3; 9 bases line up with TRBD2. The CDR3 runs 18 residues. Trimming took 0 bases from V and 4 from J; bases not matched to a gene: 14. CDR1 is DFQATT and CDR2 is SNEGSKA in the germline V gene (reference sequence). Here the CDR3 reads CSARDPRVAGVGSDTQYF. CDR3 bases: TGCAGTGCTAGAGATCCACGGGTAGCGGGGGTCGGGTCAGATACGCAGTATTTT.

This clonotype came up a few times. The chain uses TRBV12-3 or TRBV12-4 and TRBJ2-5; D tentatively fits TRBD1 or TRBD2 (5 bases each). V was pared by 2 bases and J by 7 bases, with 17 bases between. This CDR3 contains 15 residues. CDR3: CASSLSTGSEGTQYF. The DNA for the CDR3 is TGTGCCAGCAGTTTAAGTACAGGCTCCGAGGGGACCCAGTACTTC.

This sequence joins TRBV12-3 or TRBV12-4 and TRBJ2-5; the match to TRBD2 covers 9 bases. CDR3 length equals 14 residues. The J segment lost 5 bases and the V segment lost 6 bases, leaving 7 bases of the junction unmatched. CDR3 DNA: TGTGCCAGCAGCCCGACTAGCGGACTCGAGACCCAGTACTTC. The encoded protein is CASSPTSGLETQYF.

Only a few counts were recorded for this clonotype. The chain joins TRBV29-1 to TRBJ1-1, with D perhaps TRBD1 (6 bases). Trimming left V 7 bases short and J 0 bases short, with 15 bases between. This CDR3 contains 14 residues. Per germline, CDR1 SQVTM and CDR2 ANQGSEA. The CDR3 nucleotides read TGCAGCGGAACCGGGACAAACATGAACACTGAAGCTTTCTTT. It encodes CSGTGTNMNTEAFF.

This clonotype was counted ten times or more. The chain couples TRBV3-1 to TRBJ2-7; the D is unclear. The V gene's germline CDR1 is LGHDT and CDR2 YNNKEL (reference sequence). Trimming removed 4 bases from V and 2 bases from J, with 12 bases in between. The CDR3 extends over 14 amino acids. For the CDR3, the DNA is TGTGCCAGCAGCCCTGCCCTTGGAGCCTACGAGCAGTACTTC. It yields the protein CASSPALGAYEQYF.

This clonotype has ten or more counts. The V and J genes are TRBV5-4 and TRBJ2-5; 10 bases agree with TRBD1. Per germline, CDR1 SGHNT and CDR2 YYREEE (reference sequence). The CDR3 totals 14 residues. V gave up 3 bases and J gave up 3 bases; unmatched junction bases: 2. The CDR3 bases are TGTGCCAGCAGCTGGGGGACAGGGGAAGAGACCCAGTACTTC. Translated, it gives CASSWGTGEETQYF.

This clonotype was observed a few times. The rearrangement uses TRBV3-1 and TRBJ2-5, with 10 positions matching TRBD1. The CDR3 loop spans 16 amino acids. Losses at the gene ends were 1 base for V and 1 base for J; bases not matched to a gene: 3. Per germline, CDR1 LGHDT and CDR2 YNNKEL (reference sequence). CDR3 in DNA: TGTGCCAGCAGCCAAGGCAGGACAGGGGGCCAAGAGACCCAGTACTTC. Protein sequence: CASSQGRTGGQETQYF.